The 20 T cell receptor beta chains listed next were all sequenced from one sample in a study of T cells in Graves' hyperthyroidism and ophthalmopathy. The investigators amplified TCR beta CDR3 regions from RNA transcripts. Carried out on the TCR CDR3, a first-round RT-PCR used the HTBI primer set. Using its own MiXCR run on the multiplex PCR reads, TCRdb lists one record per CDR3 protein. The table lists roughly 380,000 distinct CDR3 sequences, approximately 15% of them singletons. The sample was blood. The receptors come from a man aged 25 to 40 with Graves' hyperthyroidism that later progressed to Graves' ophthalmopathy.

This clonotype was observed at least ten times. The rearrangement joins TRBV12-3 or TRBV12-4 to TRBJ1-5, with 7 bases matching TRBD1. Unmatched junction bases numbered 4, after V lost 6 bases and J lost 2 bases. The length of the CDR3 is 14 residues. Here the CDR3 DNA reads TGTGCCAGCAGATATCAGGGGGGCAATCAGCCCCAGCATTTT. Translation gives CASRYQGGNQPQHF.

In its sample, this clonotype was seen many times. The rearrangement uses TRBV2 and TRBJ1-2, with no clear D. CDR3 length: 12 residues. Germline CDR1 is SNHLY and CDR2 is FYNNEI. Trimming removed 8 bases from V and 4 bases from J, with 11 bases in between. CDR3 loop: CASGGRAYGYTF. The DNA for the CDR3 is TGTGCCAGCGGAGGGAGGGCCTATGGCTACACCTTC.

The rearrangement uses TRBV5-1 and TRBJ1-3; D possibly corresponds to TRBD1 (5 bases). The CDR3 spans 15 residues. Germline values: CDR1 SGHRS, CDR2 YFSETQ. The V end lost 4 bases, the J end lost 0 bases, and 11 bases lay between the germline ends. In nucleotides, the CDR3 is TGCGCCAGCAGCACGAACGGGGCCTCTGGAAACACCATATATTTT. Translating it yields CASSTNGASGNTIYF.

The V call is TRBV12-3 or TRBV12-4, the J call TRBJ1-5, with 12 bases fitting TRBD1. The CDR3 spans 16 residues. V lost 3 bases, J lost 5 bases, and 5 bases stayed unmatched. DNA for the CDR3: TGTGCCAGCAGTTTTCGCGGGACAGGGGGCGATCAGCCCCAGCATTTT. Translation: CASSFRGTGGDQPQHF.

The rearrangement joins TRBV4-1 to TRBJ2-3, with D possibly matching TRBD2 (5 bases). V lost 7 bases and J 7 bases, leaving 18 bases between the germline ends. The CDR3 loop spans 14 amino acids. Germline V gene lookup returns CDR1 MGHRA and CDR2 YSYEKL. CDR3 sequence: CASMKEGALNTQYF. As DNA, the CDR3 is TGCGCCAGCATGAAAGAGGGCGCCCTGAATACGCAGTATTTT.

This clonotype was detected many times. The CDR3 bases are TGCAGTGCTATATACCTCGGCACTGAAGCTTTCTTT. Residues: CSAIYLGTEAFF. V gene TRBV20-1 combines with J gene TRBJ1-1; D is unclear. V dropped 4 bases and J dropped 4 bases, with 10 bases sitting between them. Germline V gene lookup returns CDR1 DFQATT and CDR2 SNEGSKA (reference sequence). The CDR3 consists of 12 residues.

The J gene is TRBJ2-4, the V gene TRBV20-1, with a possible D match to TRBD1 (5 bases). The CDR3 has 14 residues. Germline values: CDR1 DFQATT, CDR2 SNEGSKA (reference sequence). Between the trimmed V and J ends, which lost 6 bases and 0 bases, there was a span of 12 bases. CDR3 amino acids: CSAPDSLAKNIQYF. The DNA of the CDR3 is TGCAGTGCCCCCGACAGCTTAGCCAAAAACATTCAGTACTTC.

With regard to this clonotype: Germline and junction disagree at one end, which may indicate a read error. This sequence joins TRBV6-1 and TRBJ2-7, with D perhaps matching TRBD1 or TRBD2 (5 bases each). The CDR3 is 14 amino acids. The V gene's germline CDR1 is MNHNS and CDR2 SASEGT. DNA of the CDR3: TGTCCCAGCAGTCCAGGGACCTTGGCAGGCGAGCAGTACTTC. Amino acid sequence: CPSSPGTLAGEQYF.

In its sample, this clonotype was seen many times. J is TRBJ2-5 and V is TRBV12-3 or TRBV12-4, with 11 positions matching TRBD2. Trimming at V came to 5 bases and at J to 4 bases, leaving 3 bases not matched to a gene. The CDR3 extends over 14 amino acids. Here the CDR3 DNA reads TGTGCCAGCAGTCACACTAGCGGGGGAGAGACCCAGTACTTC. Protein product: CASSHTSGGETQYF.

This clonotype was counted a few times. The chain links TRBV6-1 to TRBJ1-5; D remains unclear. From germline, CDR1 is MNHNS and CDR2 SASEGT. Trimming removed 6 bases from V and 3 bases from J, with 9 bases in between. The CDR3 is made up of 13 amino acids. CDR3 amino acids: CASRKGHNQPQHF. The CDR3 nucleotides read TGTGCCAGCAGAAAAGGGCACAATCAGCCCCAGCATTTT.

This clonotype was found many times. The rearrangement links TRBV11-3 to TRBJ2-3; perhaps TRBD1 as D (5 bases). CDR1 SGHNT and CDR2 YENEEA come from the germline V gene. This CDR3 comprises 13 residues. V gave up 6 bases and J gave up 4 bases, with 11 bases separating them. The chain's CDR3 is CASSPQGPDTQYF. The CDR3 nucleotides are TGTGCCAGCAGTCCCCAGGGCCCAGATACGCAGTATTTT.

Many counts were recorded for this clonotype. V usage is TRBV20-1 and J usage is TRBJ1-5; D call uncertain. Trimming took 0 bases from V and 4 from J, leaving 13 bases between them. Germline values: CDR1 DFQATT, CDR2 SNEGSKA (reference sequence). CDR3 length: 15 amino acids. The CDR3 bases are TGCAGTGCTAGAGATCTTTTCGCCCAAAATCAGCCCCAGCATTTT. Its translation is CSARDLFAQNQPQHF.

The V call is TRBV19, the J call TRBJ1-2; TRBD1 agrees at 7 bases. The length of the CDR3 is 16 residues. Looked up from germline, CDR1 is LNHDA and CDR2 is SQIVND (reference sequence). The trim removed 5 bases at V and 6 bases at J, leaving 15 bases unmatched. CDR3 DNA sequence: TGTGCCAGTAGTTTGGACAGGCGGATGGGGCCGCATGGCTACACCTTC. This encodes CASSLDRRMGPHGYTF.

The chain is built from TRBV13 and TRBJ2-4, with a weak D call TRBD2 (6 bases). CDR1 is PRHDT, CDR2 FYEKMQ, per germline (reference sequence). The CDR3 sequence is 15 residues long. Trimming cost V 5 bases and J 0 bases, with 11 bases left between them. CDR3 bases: TGTGCCAGCAGCCTCCGGGGGAGAGCCAAAAACATTCAGTACTTC. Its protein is CASSLRGRAKNIQYF.

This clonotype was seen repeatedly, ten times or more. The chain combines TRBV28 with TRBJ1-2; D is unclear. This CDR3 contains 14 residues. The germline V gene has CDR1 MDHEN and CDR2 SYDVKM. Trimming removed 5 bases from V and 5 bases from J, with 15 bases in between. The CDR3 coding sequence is TGTGCCAGCAGTCCTCTAGACACGTCATATGGCTACACCTTC. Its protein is CASSPLDTSYGYTF.

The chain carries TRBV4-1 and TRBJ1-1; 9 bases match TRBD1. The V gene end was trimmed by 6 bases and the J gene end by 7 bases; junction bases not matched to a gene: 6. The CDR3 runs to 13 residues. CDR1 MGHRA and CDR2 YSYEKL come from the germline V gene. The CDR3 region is CASRETGGNEAFF. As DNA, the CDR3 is TGCGCCAGCAGGGAGACAGGGGGAAATGAAGCTTTCTTT.

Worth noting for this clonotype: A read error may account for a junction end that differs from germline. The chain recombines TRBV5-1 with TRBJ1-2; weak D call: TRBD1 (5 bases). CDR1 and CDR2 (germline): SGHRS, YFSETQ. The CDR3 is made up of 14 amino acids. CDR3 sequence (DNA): TGCGCCAGCAGCTTGGGGCAGGGCAACTATGGCTGCACCTTC. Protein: CASSLGQGNYGCTF. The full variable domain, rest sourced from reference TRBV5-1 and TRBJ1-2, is KAGVTQTPRYLIKTRGQQVTLSCSPISGHRSVSWYQQTPGQGLQFLFEYFSETQRNKGNFPGRFSGRQFSNSRSEMNVSTLELGDSALYLCASSLGQGNYGCTFGSGTRLTVV.

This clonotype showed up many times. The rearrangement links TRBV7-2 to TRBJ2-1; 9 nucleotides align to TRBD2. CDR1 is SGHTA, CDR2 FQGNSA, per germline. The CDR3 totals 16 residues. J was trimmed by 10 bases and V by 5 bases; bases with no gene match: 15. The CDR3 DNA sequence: TGTGCCAGCAGCGCCGGGGGCTGGCGGGGGGGGGACGAGCAGTTCTTC. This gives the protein CASSAGGWRGGDEQFF.

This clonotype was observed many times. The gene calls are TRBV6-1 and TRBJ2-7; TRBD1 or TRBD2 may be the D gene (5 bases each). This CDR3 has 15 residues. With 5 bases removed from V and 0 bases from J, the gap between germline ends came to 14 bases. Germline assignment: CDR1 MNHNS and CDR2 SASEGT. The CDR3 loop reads CASSFQGDPSYEQYF. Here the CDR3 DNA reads TGTGCCAGCAGTTTCCAGGGAGATCCCTCCTACGAGCAGTACTTC.

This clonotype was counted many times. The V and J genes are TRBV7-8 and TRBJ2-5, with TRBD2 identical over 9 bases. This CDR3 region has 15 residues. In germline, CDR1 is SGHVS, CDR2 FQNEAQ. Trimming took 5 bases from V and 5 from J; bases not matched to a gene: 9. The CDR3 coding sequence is TGTGCCAGCAGCCCTCCCGGGACTAGCTTCGAGACCCAGTACTTC. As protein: CASSPPGTSFETQYF.